This T cell receptor beta chain derives from a study of cytomegalovirus exposure and HLA in healthy donors. Both 60 Vbeta primers and 13 Jbeta primers went into the PCR. In the original processing: In a later analysis, around 12 million of 65 million to 90 million unique beta chains occurred in at least two donors. Clones were sequenced by immunoSEQ multiplex PCR, and TCRdb holds only the in-frame ones, with some missing. D and trimming were read from the DNA, whereas the V and J calls and clone size are those reported in that table. The table shows roughly 180,000 clones, with 84% occurring only once. A word on this clone: What it binds is unknown.

CDR3 length equals 15 residues. Trimming shortened V by 5 bases and J by 3 bases, and 17 bases separated the two germline ends. Germline loops: CDR1 MGHDK, CDR2 SYGVNS. Notes on the study in general: In a later analysis, most CMV-associated TCR beta chains appeared HLA-restricted. The authors confirmed in vitro that a few CMV-associated chains were specific for CMV antigens. Later analysis identified about 15,000 TCR beta sequences associated with HLA alleles, using a false discovery rate threshold of 0.05.

The chain employs TRBV25-1 and TRBJ2-7, with no clear D. Specimen: PBMCs. The TCR was taken from a boy aged 5-17 years in good health and CMV-seronegative. CDR3 region: CASSPPAQALYEQYF. CDR3 nucleotide sequence: TGTGCCAGCAGTCCCCCCGCCCAGGCACTCTACGAGCAGTACTTC.